Following are 26 T cell receptor beta chains from one sample sequenced in a study of T cells after yellow fever vaccination. Each CDR3 protein gets one entry after TCRdb re-called the 5' RACE reads with MiXCR. The sample has hundreds of thousands of distinct CDR3 sequences, about a fifth seen once. The specimen was PBMCs, collected 15 days after the yellow fever booster vaccination. All receptors derive from a man between 25 and 39 years old who received the YFV17D yellow fever vaccine.

The rearrangement links TRBV28 to TRBJ2-7, with D perhaps given as TRBD1 or TRBD2 (5 bases each). The V end was cut by 11 bases, the J end by 5 bases, with 28 bases between. From germline, CDR1 is MDHEN and CDR2 SYDVKM. The CDR3 contains 16 residues. The CDR3 bases are TGTGCCGGGAGCCCTAGGGGTTGGCCGCTGCATAACGAGCAGTACTTC. Its protein product is CAGSPRGWPLHNEQYF.

This clonotype was picked up a small number of times. The chain recombines TRBV6-2 or TRBV6-3 with TRBJ2-5; 11 bases fit TRBD1. V trimming: 6 bases; J trimming: 6 bases; junction bases outside the gene matches: 6. CDR3 length: 14 residues. Germline V gene lookup returns CDR1 MNHEY and CDR2 SVGEGT. The CDR3 coding sequence is TGTGCCAGCAGACGGACAGGGGGCCGACAGACCCAGTACTTC. Amino acids: CASRRTGGRQTQYF.

CDR3 amino acids: CAGKREGPYNEQFF. CDR3 sequence (DNA): TGTGCCGGCAAGCGGGAGGGTCCCTACAATGAGCAGTTCTTC. This chain connects TRBV7-2 to TRBJ2-1, with 10 bases that match TRBD2. The CDR3 consists of 14 residues. Germline V CDR1 and CDR2: SGHTA, FQGNSA. Germline trimming cut 11 bases from V and 2 bases from J; bases unmatched to any gene: 6.

Only a few counts were recorded for this clonotype. The chain couples TRBV7-2 to TRBJ2-1, with D hard to call. V lost 3 bases to trimming and J lost 2 bases, with 8 bases between them. CDR1 and CDR2 (germline): SGHTA, FQGNSA. The CDR3 spans 14 residues. CDR3 loop: CASSFYQPYNEQFF. CDR3 nucleotides: TGTGCCAGCAGCTTTTACCAACCCTACAATGAGCAGTTCTTC.

This chain connects TRBV12-3 or TRBV12-4 to TRBJ2-2, with TRBD1 matching over 8 bases. The CDR3 length is 15 residues. Unmatched junction bases numbered 4, after V lost 6 bases and J lost 1 base. The DNA of the CDR3 is TGTGCCAGCAGCCCGGACAGGGAGAACACCGGGGAGCTGTTTTTT. Translated: CASSPDRENTGELFF.

This clonotype has just a few counts. The J gene is TRBJ1-1, the V gene TRBV29-1, with 8 bases fitting TRBD1. Germline CDR1 is SQVTM and CDR2 is ANQGSEA. There are 11 residues in the CDR3. V lost 6 bases and J lost 13; bases outside the gene matches: 10. The CDR3 reads CSVGDRGNVFF. CDR3 nucleotides: TGCAGCGTGGGTGACAGGGGAAACGTTTTCTTT.

The gene calls are TRBV5-5 and TRBJ2-7; 9 nucleotides line up with TRBD2. The CDR3 runs to 15 residues. The J segment lost 3 bases and the V segment lost 0 bases, leaving 4 bases of the junction unmatched. Germline V CDR1 and CDR2: SGHKS, YYEKEE (reference sequence). Written as DNA, the CDR3 is TGTGCCAGCAGCTTGGCGGCGGGAGGGGGCTACGAGCAGTACTTC. Translating it yields CASSLAAGGGYEQYF. Filled out from reference TRBV5-5 and TRBJ2-7, the complete variable domain reads DAGVTQSPTHLIKTRGQQVTLRCSPISGHKSVSWYQQVLGQGPQFIFQYYEKEERGRGNFPDRFSARQFPNYSSELNVNALLLGDSALYLCASSLAAGGGYEQYFGPGTRLTVT.

The CDR3 DNA sequence: TGTGCCAGCAGCTTACCCCTCTGGACAGGGGGCACAGATACGCAGTATTTT. This translates into CASSLPLWTGGTDTQYF. The chain joins TRBV7-2 to TRBJ2-3, with 9 bases fitting TRBD1. The CDR3 is made up of 17 amino acids. Trimming took 2 bases from V and 1 from J; bases not matched to a gene: 7. Germline CDR1 SGHTA, CDR2 FQGNSA.

Only a few counts were recorded for this clonotype. The chain is built from TRBV14 and TRBJ2-3, with D tentatively TRBD2 (6 bases). Germline CDR1 and CDR2: SGHDN and FVKESK. Trimming removed 2 bases from V and 4 bases from J, with 10 bases in between. The CDR3 spans 14 residues. The chain's CDR3 is CASSQRWEADTQYF. For the CDR3, the DNA is TGTGCCAGCAGCCAACGGTGGGAGGCAGATACGCAGTATTTT. The entire variable domain, with the rest obtained from reference TRBV14 and TRBJ2-3, is as follows: EAGVTQFPSHSVIEKGQTVTLRCDPISGHDNLYWYRRVMGKEIKFLLHFVKESKQDESGMPNNRFLAERTGGTYSTLKVQPAELEDSGVYFCASSQRWEADTQYFGPGTRLTVL.

The chain employs TRBV5-1 and TRBJ2-4; the D is unclear. The V end lost 0 bases, the J end lost 7 bases, and 11 bases lay between the germline ends. Germline values: CDR1 SGHRS, CDR2 YFSETQ. The CDR3 is made up of 14 amino acids. The CDR3 region has the DNA TGCGCCAGCAGCTTGGAACTTGCCCCCAACATTCAGTACTTC. Protein sequence: CASSLELAPNIQYF.

The gene calls are TRBV5-5 and TRBJ2-2, with D maybe TRBD1 (6 bases). Trimming took 5 bases from V and 7 from J, leaving 18 bases between them. CDR1 and CDR2 from the germline V gene are SGHKS and YYEKEE (reference sequence). The CDR3 is made up of 15 amino acids. The chain's CDR3 is CASSFDPTGSGELFF. The CDR3 nucleotides read TGTGCCAGCAGTTTCGACCCTACAGGGAGCGGGGAGCTGTTTTTT.

In its sample, this clonotype was seen a few times. The gene calls are TRBV5-1 and TRBJ2-3, with 9 bases fitting TRBD2. This CDR3 region has 14 residues. CDR1 is SGHRS and CDR2 is YFSETQ in the germline V gene. The J segment lost 1 base and the V segment lost 6 bases, leaving 3 bases of the junction unmatched. CDR3 amino acids: CASNSGRRTDTQYF. DNA for the CDR3: TGCGCCAGCAATAGCGGGAGACGCACAGATACGCAGTATTTT.

CDR3 nucleotide sequence: TGTGCCAGCAGGCCGACAGGGAAGGGCGAGCAGTACTTC. It specifies CASRPTGKGEQYF. V usage is TRBV7-2 and J usage is TRBJ2-7; 7 positions agree with TRBD1. The CDR3 spans 13 residues. Per germline, CDR1 SGHTA and CDR2 FQGNSA. V lost 6 bases, J lost 6 bases, and 8 bases stayed unmatched.

In nucleotides, the CDR3 is TGTGCCAGCTCACATCGGCGGGAGCCCGAGCAGTACTTC. It is translated as CASSHRREPEQYF. V is TRBV18 and J is TRBJ2-7, with TRBD2 identical over 7 bases. V lost 4 bases, J lost 6 bases, and 6 bases stayed unmatched. CDR3 length: 13 amino acids. Germline-derived CDR1 and CDR2 are KGHSH and LQKENI.

The sample holds a few counts of this clonotype. J is TRBJ2-3 and V is TRBV6-6, with D possibly being TRBD1 (6 bases). The CDR3 contains 14 residues. Germline CDR1 reads MNHNY; CDR2 reads SVGAGI (reference sequence). Trimming left V 7 bases short and J 2 bases short, with 13 bases between. CDR3 in amino acids: CASKRDTSTDTQYF. CDR3 DNA: TGTGCCAGCAAACGGGACACCTCCACAGATACGCAGTATTTT.

The rearrangement uses TRBV11-2 and TRBJ2-2; 8 nucleotides match TRBD1. Germline CDR1 reads SGHAT; CDR2 reads FQNNGV. After removal of 3 bases from V and 6 bases from J, the junction contained 3 bases not matched to a gene. The CDR3 contains 14 residues. The CDR3 loop reads CASSLDRVAGELFF. For the CDR3, the DNA is TGTGCCAGCAGCTTGGACAGGGTGGCCGGGGAGCTGTTTTTT.

This sequence joins TRBV5-6 and TRBJ2-3; 9 nucleotides line up with TRBD2. The CDR3 runs 16 residues. Germline V gene data show CDR1 as SGHDT and CDR2 as YYEEEE. Trimming took 5 bases from V and 2 from J; bases not matched to a gene: 9. CDR3 sequence: CASSHLAGTLTDTQYF. The CDR3 bases are TGTGCCAGCAGTCACCTAGCGGGAACCCTCACAGATACGCAGTATTTT.

V gene TRBV6-5 combines with J gene TRBJ2-3, with TRBD2 matching over 10 bases. The CDR3 spans 14 residues. The germline V gene encodes CDR1 MNHEY and CDR2 SVGAGI. V was pared by 2 bases and J by 8 bases, with 4 bases of the junction left unmatched. DNA for the CDR3: TGTGCCAGCAGTTACGGACTAGCGGTTGGTACGCAGTATTTT. This translates into CASSYGLAVGTQYF.

The rearrangement uses TRBV5-1 and TRBJ2-5, with 7 bases identical to TRBD2. The CDR3 is 15 amino acids. The V gene end was trimmed by 3 bases and the J gene end by 2 bases; junction bases not matched to a gene: 7. From germline, CDR1 is SGHRS and CDR2 YFSETQ. Written as DNA, the CDR3 is TGCGCCAGCAGCTGGACGGGGACTACACAAGAGACCCAGTACTTC. Protein sequence: CASSWTGTTQETQYF.

The rearrangement joins TRBV20-1 to TRBJ2-1; D gene uncertain. The CDR3 length is 14 residues. Germline V gene sequence: CDR1 DFQATT, CDR2 SNEGSKA (reference sequence). V lost 1 base, J lost 1 base, and 8 bases lay in between. Written as DNA, the CDR3 is TGCAGTGCTAGAGTAGACTCTTCCTACAATGAGCAGTTCTTC. Its protein is CSARVDSSYNEQFF.

Only a few counts were recorded for this clonotype. The CDR3 reads CASSLMLGGSYNEQFF. The CDR3 coding sequence is TGTGCCAGCAGCTTAATGCTGGGGGGGTCCTACAATGAGCAGTTCTTC. This chain connects TRBV7-2 to TRBJ2-1, with 7 positions matching TRBD2. The CDR3 sequence is 16 residues long. The V and J ends lost 2 bases and 1 base, in that order; junction bases with no gene match: 5. CDR1 is SGHTA and CDR2 is FQGNSA in the germline V gene.

In this sample, this clonotype turned up a few times. The chain couples TRBV12-3 or TRBV12-4 to TRBJ1-5; no clear D. V was trimmed by 3 bases and J by 7 bases, leaving 10 bases between them. The length of the CDR3 is 13 residues. The CDR3 protein is CASSFSSQQPQHF. The CDR3, as DNA: TGTGCCAGCAGTTTTTCCTCGCAGCAGCCCCAGCATTTT.

This clonotype appeared a few times. The chain couples TRBV7-2 to TRBJ1-5, with no clear D. The CDR3 consists of 15 residues. Germline V gene sequence: CDR1 SGHTA, CDR2 FQGNSA. V shed 0 bases and J shed 0 bases, with 6 bases lying between them. The CDR3 coding sequence is TGTGCCAGCAGCTTAGCGCTAAGTAGCAATCAGCCCCAGCATTTT. Protein product: CASSLALSSNQPQHF.

Here the CDR3 DNA reads TGCAGCGTCGATCCGGGGGGAGAGACCCAGTACTTC. It specifies CSVDPGGETQYF. The chain uses TRBV29-1 and TRBJ2-5, with 7 nucleotides matching TRBD2. CDR1 SQVTM and CDR2 ANQGSEA come from the germline V gene. Trimming cost V 6 bases and J 4 bases; bases outside gene matches: 5. The CDR3 length is 12 residues.

This clonotype was detected a few times. The rearrangement links TRBV5-1 to TRBJ2-2, with D hard to call. The CDR3 covers 14 residues. Germline V gives CDR1 SGHRS, CDR2 YFSETQ. V lost 5 bases, J lost 0 bases, and 8 bases lay in between. The CDR3 loop is CASRQLTNTGELFF. DNA of the CDR3: TGCGCCAGCAGACAACTGACGAACACCGGGGAGCTGTTTTTT.

The chain joins TRBV7-2 to TRBJ2-2, with TRBD2 matching 12 bases. CDR1 SGHTA and CDR2 FQGNSA come from the germline V gene. The V and J ends lost 8 bases and 4 bases, in that order; junction bases with no gene match: 5. This CDR3 is 15 amino acids long. CDR3 in DNA: TGTGCCAGCCCCCCGGGACTAGCGGGCACCGGGGAGCTGTTTTTT. Protein sequence: CASPPGLAGTGELFF.